This T cell receptor (beta chain) stems from a study of T-cell reconstitution after alpha-beta-depleted transplantation in children. Unmatched junction bases numbered 9, after V lost 2 bases and J lost 7 bases. The CDR3 has 16 amino acids. Germline-derived CDR1 and CDR2 are SGHDT and YYEEEE. As it was prepared, the TCRbeta library received unique molecular identifiers. TCRdb redid the calling of the PCR reads with MiXCR, one entry per CDR3 protein. The sample has roughly 670,000 distinct CDR3 sequences, over 10% seen once; the top ten hold 0.75% to 0.85%. This clonotype was seen repeatedly, ten times or more.

The chain links TRBV5-6 to TRBJ2-1; 10 bases are a match to TRBD1. Here the sequenced sample was PBMCs, taken before TCRalphabeta/CD19-depleted stem cell transplant. The receptor was isolated from a girl under 10 years old with congenital amegakaryocytic thrombocytopenia, due to receive a stem cell transplant. The CDR3 region has the DNA TGTGCCAGCAGCTTTGAACCGGGACAGGGGAAAAATGAGCAGTTCTTC. It yields the protein CASSFEPGQGKNEQFF.